The next 10 T cell receptor beta chains were all read from a single sample in a study of OX40 agonist ivuxolimab in advanced cancers. This table comes from immunoSEQ multiplex PCR, and its TCRdb copy is limited to in-frame clones, with some not included. The top ten clones hold around 1% of a sample with some 74,000 clones, approximately 90% of them seen once. Sequenced material: CD4+ or CD8+ T cells sorted from blood, taken in a trial of the OX40 agonist ivuxolimab. The receptor source for this set is an adult with an advanced solid tumor such as melanoma, head and neck, liver or kidney cancer.

This clone was seen a single time. A junction end diverges from the germline sequence, so it may reflect a read error. The J gene is TRBJ2-1, the V gene TRBV7-7, with 7 bases matching TRBD2. Germline lookup yields CDR1 SSHAT and CDR2 FNYEAQ (reference sequence). The CDR3 extends over 14 amino acids. The chain's CDR3 is CASSLGTTYNEQFF. The CDR3 DNA reads TGTGCTAGCAGCCTCGGGACTACCTACAATGAGCAGTTCTTC.

This chain joins TRBV28 and TRBJ1-2; D is uncertain. The CDR3 has 13 amino acids. V was pared by 3 bases and J by 7 bases, with 12 bases between. In germline, CDR1 is MDHEN, CDR2 SYDVKM. CDR3 region: CASSFLVNGGYTF. As DNA, the CDR3 is TGTGCCAGCAGTTTTTTGGTAAACGGTGGCTACACCTTC.

The V gene is TRBV7-3, the J gene TRBJ1-3, with 10 bases fitting TRBD1. The CDR3 loop spans 14 amino acids. V lost 4 bases and J lost 8; bases outside the gene matches: 5. Germline CDR1 SGHTA, CDR2 FQGTGA. The DNA for the CDR3 is TGTGCCAGCAGCTCAAGGACAGGGGGAGACACCATATATTTT. Translating it yields CASSSRTGGDTIYF.

The genes are TRBV15 and TRBJ1-1; D unclear. The germline gives CDR1 LNHNV, CDR2 YYDKDF (reference sequence). V gave up 2 bases and J gave up 8 bases, with 12 bases separating them. This CDR3 spans 13 amino acids. This CDR3 reads CATSRTKGGEAFF. CDR3 bases: TGTGCCACCAGCAGAACAAAGGGAGGGGAAGCTTTCTTT.

The J gene is TRBJ2-7, the V gene TRBV6-5, with TRBD2 as a possible D gene (6 bases). Germline-derived CDR1 and CDR2 are MNHEY and SVGAGI. CDR3 size: 15 residues. V was clipped by 6 bases and J by 4 bases, with 19 bases between them. The CDR3 is CASRPTAGPTYEQYF. CDR3 bases: TGTGCCAGCAGGCCCACCGCGGGACCGACGTACGAGCAGTACTTC.

The chain carries TRBV6-5 and TRBJ2-3; the match to TRBD2 covers 9 bases. The CDR3 loop spans 14 amino acids. The germline V gene encodes CDR1 MNHEY and CDR2 SVGAGI. V gave up 6 bases and J gave up 1 base; unmatched junction bases: 2. The CDR3 loop reads CASSWTSGTDTQYF. The DNA for the CDR3 is TGTGCCAGCAGCTGGACTAGCGGCACAGATACGCAGTATTTT.

This clone is medium-sized (0.01 to 0.1%) within its sample. The chain links TRBV1 to TRBJ1-5; the D call TRBD1 from the table was never checked on the DNA. TRBV1 is assigned pseudogene status. The CDR3 runs 16 residues. CDR3 region: CTSSQDQYRGNQPQHF. The CDR3 nucleotides read TGCACCAGCAGCCAAGATCAATACAGGGGCAATCAGCCCCAGCATTTT.

The chain is built from TRBV6-1 and TRBJ2-7; TRBD2 agrees at 7 bases. This CDR3 has 14 amino acids. The J segment lost 4 bases and the V segment lost 1 base, leaving 4 bases of the junction unmatched. Per germline, CDR1 MNHNS and CDR2 SASEGT. CDR3 DNA sequence: TGTGCCAGCAGTGAAGGAGCGGGGTTTTACGAGCAGTACTTC. The encoded protein is CASSEGAGFYEQYF.

The chain is built from TRBV11-2 and TRBJ2-7; D is unresolved. V lost 1 base to trimming and J lost 5 bases, with 24 bases between them. Germline CDR1 and CDR2: SGHAT and FQNNGV. This CDR3 region has 18 residues. Written as DNA, the CDR3 is TGTGCCAGCAGCTTAGGTCCCCCCCACGCGATAGGAGCGAACGAGCAGTACTTC. It is translated as CASSLGPPHAIGANEQYF.

V usage is TRBV28 and J usage is TRBJ2-4; 15 bases are a match to TRBD2. The ends lost 5 bases at V and 8 bases at J; junction bases unmatched: 4. The CDR3 extends over 15 amino acids. Germline V lookup: CDR1 MDHEN, CDR2 SYDVKM. CDR3 bases: TGTGCCAGCAGTGGGGGACTAGCGGGAGGTCACATTCAGTACTTC. This gives the protein CASSGGLAGGHIQYF.